This T cell receptor (beta chain) was captured in a study of cytomegalovirus exposure and HLA in healthy donors (dated by TCRdb to the late 2010s). Turning to the overall study: According to a later analysis, one platform produced both the roughly 110 validation repertoires and the 730 or so repertoires of the first cohort. The study aimed to test whether cataloging public T cell receptors could reveal signatures of past pathogen exposure. A separate validation cohort of some 130 different subjects was used in addition to the roughly 620-subject first cohort. High-throughput TCR immunosequencing, statistical association of individual TCRs with disease status, and machine learning were combined to predict cytomegalovirus infection status. On the study overall, not on this receptor specifically: The authors suggested that the approach could potentially be generalized to other disease states and immunological phenotypes. In vitro tests confirmed that three of the cytomegalovirus-associated TCR beta chains recognize cytomegalovirus antigens. Most TCR sequences were seen in very few donors, while some public TCRs were found in many individuals. All 120 or so repertoires were used to score co-occurrence in the validation cohort in a later analysis, because that analysis had no HLA typing for the cohort. In the study, some 160 TCR beta chains were listed as associated with cytomegalovirus. Subsequent analysis determined that TCRs grouped into clusters in the first cohort also showed a tendency toward co-occurrence across the 130 or so validation repertoires, and 94% of cluster scores exceeded 0. Cytomegalovirus status was reported to be diagnosed by the classifier with high specificity and sensitivity in both the original and validation cohorts.

This clone was seen a single time. The specificity of this receptor is unknown. No much larger clonotype is one base removed from it; base qualities were not supplied. Library creation used the immunoSEQ multiplex PCR assay. The original pipeline was this. To diagnose cytomegalovirus status from the catalog of TCR beta chain sequences, a statistical classification framework was built. TCRdb re-hosts the immuneACCESS table, in-frame sequences only. Its copies lack some clones; in the studies checked, an unresolved V gene accounts for under half of them, and the cause for the rest is not known. V and J calls and clone size are those listed in that table; D and trimming were worked out from the DNA. A total of 90,000 to 150,000 clones appear in this sample, over 75% of them only once. The ten largest clones represent more than 5% of the sample. The donors were included in the validation cohort of over a hundred subjects, a group kept apart from the roughly 670-subject first cohort.

The specimen sequenced was PBMCs. This clonotype originated in a woman between 18 and 30 years old in good health and CMV-seropositive.

The nucleotide sequence reads as follows: TGTGCCACCAGCAGAGATGGTACAGAAGGGGCAGATACGCAGTATTTT. Its amino acids are CATSRDGTEGADTQYF. In this chain, TRBV15 is recombined with TRBJ2-3; 5 matching bases give a weak D call of TRBD1. The CDR3, from cysteine to phenylalanine, totals 16 residues. The read is trimmed to its CDR3 DNA, 48 bases read in frame from base 1. CDR1 LNHNV and CDR2 YYDKDF are derived from the germline V gene (reference sequence). Cut back by 0 bases and 4 bases, the V and J ends lie 14 bases apart.